The T cell receptor beta chain described here comes from a study of control samples from healthy donors and cancer patients. The assay was immunoSEQ multiplex PCR, and TCRdb's table has in-frame clones only and misses some. The sample has roughly 100,000 clones, approximately 83% seen once. The germline CDR1 and CDR2 sequences are LGHNT and FRNRAP. The CDR3 totals 12 residues. V was cut by 4 bases and J by 7 bases, with 11 bases left in between. The V and J genes are TRBV12-5 and TRBJ2-7; D gene ambiguous. The sequenced material came from blood. The source of this sequence is a woman in her fifties or sixties in good health. The DNA for the CDR3 is TGTGCTAGTGGTTCCCCGGACGGAGAGCAGTACTTC. This codes for CASGSPDGEQYF.